The clone carrying this T cell receptor (beta chain) showed up many times. The sample is drawn from a study of T-cell memory formation after mild COVID-19. In TCRdb, the 5' RACE reads were re-called with MiXCR into one record per CDR3 protein. Of approximately 400,000 distinct CDR3 sequences in the sample, approximately 24% are singletons; the top ten hold 7.5% to 10%. V was shortened by 0 bases and J by 5 bases, with 13 bases between the two germline ends. Per germline, CDR1 SGHTA and CDR2 FQGNSA. The CDR3 runs 15 residues. The rearrangement links TRBV7-2 to TRBJ2-5; a weak D match, TRBD1 (6 bases). The receptor was derived from an adult woman who had mild COVID-19 (a few samples of this study predate the infection). Cell type and time point are not known. Sequencing was carried out using PBMCs or a T cell subset sorted from them (not recorded which). The CDR3 DNA reads TGTGCCAGCAGCTTAGCGGGGGCCTCTTACGAGACCCAGTACTTC. Translation: CASSLAGASYETQYF.